Listed below are T cell receptor beta chains from one sample, sequenced in a study of PD-1 blockade in classical Hodgkin lymphoma. Clones were read by immunoSEQ multiplex PCR, and TCRdb kept only the in-frame ones, dropping some. The sample shows 84,000 or so clones, about nine tenths of them seen only once. The specimen was peripheral blood mononuclear cells (PBMCs), collected before the second cycle of nivolumab. These TCRs come from a human donor with classical Hodgkin lymphoma. Each CDR3 is given with its conserved first and last residue. Fields, in order: clone size, V gene, D gene, J gene, CDR3 DNA, CDR3 protein. The D gene is left open where the match is weak. Part of the rows lack a size; the others show once, few, many or a class for expanded clones.

clone size: -; V gene: TRBV10-3; D gene: TRBD1; J gene: TRBJ1-1; CDR3 DNA: TGTGCCATCAGCAGGACAGGGGGATCGGACACTGAAGCTTTCTTT; CDR3 protein: CAISRTGGSDTEAFF
clone size: -; V gene: TRBV10-2; D gene: TRBD2; J gene: TRBJ2-7; CDR3 DNA: TGCGCCAGCAGTGCAAGGCTAGCGGGGTACGAGCAGTACTTC; CDR3 protein: CASSARLAGYEQYF
clone size: -; V gene: TRBV27; D gene: -; J gene: TRBJ2-7; CDR3 DNA: TGTGCCAGCACAAAGAACATCCGGGACTCAAGCTCCTACGAGCAGTACTTC; CDR3 protein: CASTKNIRDSSSYEQYF
clone size: -; V gene: TRBV6-6; D gene: TRBD2; J gene: TRBJ2-1; CDR3 DNA: TGTGCCAGCCTAGCGGGAGGATACAATGAGCAGTTCTTC; CDR3 protein: CASLAGGYNEQFF
clone size: -; V gene: TRBV29-1; D gene: -; J gene: TRBJ2-1; CDR3 DNA: TGCAGCGTTGCCATCCGGGCTAGCACGCGAAATGAGCAGTTCTTC; CDR3 protein: CSVAIRASTRNEQFF
clone size: -; V gene: TRBV2; D gene: -; J gene: TRBJ1-5; CDR3 DNA: TGTGCCAGCAGTGAGGACCGACGCTCCAGGGGGCCCCAGCATTTT; CDR3 protein: CASSEDRRSRGPQHF
clone size: -; V gene: TRBV6-6; D gene: TRBD2; J gene: TRBJ2-2; CDR3 DNA: TGTGCCAGCAGTTACTTCGCGGGAGGACCGTCCGGGGAGCTGTTTTTT; CDR3 protein: CASSYFAGGPSGELFF
clone size: -; V gene: TRBV7-9; D gene: -; J gene: TRBJ1-5; CDR3 DNA: TGTGCCAGCAGCTTATCGGGTTTTGTTCTTCAGCCCCAGCATTTT; CDR3 protein: CASSLSGFVLQPQHF
clone size: -; V gene: TRBV7-2; D gene: -; J gene: TRBJ2-7; CDR3 DNA: TGTGCCAGCAGCCCTACCGGGACACCCTCCTACGAGCAGTACTTC; CDR3 protein: CASSPTGTPSYEQYF
clone size: -; V gene: TRBV10-1; D gene: -; J gene: TRBJ2-3; CDR3 DNA: TGCGCCAGCAGTGAGGTGGTAGCAAGGAGCACAGATACGCAGTATTTT; CDR3 protein: CASSEVVARSTDTQYF
clone size: -; V gene: TRBV4-2; D gene: -; J gene: TRBJ2-1; CDR3 DNA: TGTGCCAGCAGCCAAGATCTGTACAATGAGCAGTTCTTC; CDR3 protein: CASSQDLYNEQFF
clone size: once; V gene: TRBV29-1; D gene: -; J gene: TRBJ2-3; CDR3 DNA: TGCAGCGTTGACGGTATACAGGGCGGCACAGATACGCAGTATTTT; CDR3 protein: CSVDGIQGGTDTQYF
clone size: -; V gene: TRBV11-3; D gene: -; J gene: TRBJ2-5; CDR3 DNA: TGTGCCAGCAGCTTAGAAGCCCCAGGGGCGTCCAGAAAGGGGACCCAGTACTTC; CDR3 protein: CASSLEAPGASRKGTQYF
clone size: -; V gene: TRBV19; D gene: -; J gene: TRBJ1-5; CDR3 DNA: TGTGCCAGCCTCGACAATGGACAGATACGGAATCAGCCCCAGCATTTT; CDR3 protein: CASLDNGQIRNQPQHF
clone size: once; V gene: TRBV5-1; D gene: -; J gene: TRBJ2-2; CDR3 DNA: TGCGCCAGCAGCTTGACTAGCTCTTCTAGCGGGGAGCTGTTTTTT; CDR3 protein: CASSLTSSSSGELFF
clone size: -; V gene: TRBV6-1; D gene: TRBD2; J gene: TRBJ2-7; CDR3 DNA: TGTGCCAGCACCCTGACTAGCGGGCCCTACGAGCAGTACTTC; CDR3 protein: CASTLTSGPYEQYF
clone size: -; V gene: TRBV25-1; D gene: -; J gene: TRBJ1-1; CDR3 DNA: TGTGCCAGCAGTGAATGGGCATTCGAAGTGAACACTGAAGCTTTCTTT; CDR3 protein: CASSEWAFEVNTEAFF
clone size: -; V gene: TRBV5-1; D gene: TRBD1; J gene: TRBJ2-7; CDR3 DNA: TGCGCCAGCAGCCCTACAGGGGGCGCATATGGGGAGCAGTACTTC; CDR3 protein: CASSPTGGAYGEQYF
clone size: -; V gene: TRBV7-7; D gene: TRBD1; J gene: TRBJ2-7; CDR3 DNA: TGTGCTAGCAGCCCCCCGACAGGGGACGAGCAGTACTTC; CDR3 protein: CASSPPTGDEQYF
clone size: -; V gene: TRBV5-1; D gene: -; J gene: TRBJ1-1; CDR3 DNA: TGCGCCAGCAGCTTAGGAACTGAAGCTTTCTTT; CDR3 protein: CASSLGTEAFF
clone size: -; V gene: TRBV5-4; D gene: TRBD1; J gene: TRBJ2-7; CDR3 DNA: TGTGCCAGCAGCTTGGGCCGGGACAGGGTAATCTACGAGCAGTACTTC; CDR3 protein: CASSLGRDRVIYEQYF
clone size: -; V gene: TRBV27; D gene: TRBD1; J gene: TRBJ1-1; CDR3 DNA: TGTGCCAGCAGTTCCCCGGGACAGGGCGTCTTTGAAGCTTTCTTT; CDR3 protein: CASSSPGQGVFEAFF
clone size: -; V gene: TRBV4-1; D gene: TRBD2; J gene: TRBJ2-1; CDR3 DNA: TGCGCCAGCAGCCAGAGCTCTAGCGGGAGGGCGGACAATGAGCAGTTCTTC; CDR3 protein: CASSQSSSGRADNEQFF
clone size: -; V gene: TRBV11-2; D gene: TRBD2; J gene: TRBJ2-5; CDR3 DNA: TGTGCCAGCAGCTTTCGTCTCCGCGGGAGTGAAGAGACCCAGTACTTC; CDR3 protein: CASSFRLRGSEETQYF
clone size: -; V gene: TRBV5-1; D gene: TRBD1; J gene: TRBJ2-2; CDR3 DNA: TGCGCCAGCAGCCCGGACTACAGGGGGCTGGGCGGGGAGCTGTTTTTT; CDR3 protein: CASSPDYRGLGGELFF
clone size: -; V gene: TRBV5-5; D gene: -; J gene: TRBJ2-5; CDR3 DNA: TGTGCCAGCAGCTTGTCTTGGGGGCAAGAGACCCAGTACTTC; CDR3 protein: CASSLSWGQETQYF
clone size: -; V gene: TRBV30; D gene: TRBD1; J gene: TRBJ2-2; CDR3 DNA: TGTGCCTGGAGTGGGGTCAGGGGGCTCGGGGAGCTGTTTTTT; CDR3 protein: CAWSGVRGLGELFF
clone size: -; V gene: TRBV5-1; D gene: -; J gene: TRBJ2-5; CDR3 DNA: TGCGCCAGCAGCTTTGAGCAGACCCAGTACTTC; CDR3 protein: CASSFEQTQYF
clone size: -; V gene: TRBV7-7; D gene: -; J gene: TRBJ2-3; CDR3 DNA: TGTGCTAGCAGCTTAGGGTGGGCAGATACGCAGTATTTT; CDR3 protein: CASSLGWADTQYF
clone size: -; V gene: TRBV4-1; D gene: TRBD1; J gene: TRBJ2-1; CDR3 DNA: TGCGCCAGCAGCCAACCAAAAGGGGGCCGGGACCCCCGCTACAATGAGCAGTTCTTC; CDR3 protein: CASSQPKGGRDPRYNEQFF
clone size: -; V gene: TRBV5-1; D gene: -; J gene: TRBJ2-2; CDR3 DNA: TGCGCCAGCAGCTTGGGGGGACAAGGCTACACCGGGGAGCTGTTTTTT; CDR3 protein: CASSLGGQGYTGELFF
clone size: -; V gene: TRBV30; D gene: TRBD2; J gene: TRBJ2-2; CDR3 DNA: TGTGCCTCAACACCCGGGACTACGAACACCGGGGAGCTGTTTTTT; CDR3 protein: CASTPGTTNTGELFF
clone size: few; V gene: TRBV11-2; D gene: -; J gene: TRBJ2-6; CDR3 DNA: TGTGCCAGCGGGGTCAGCGTGGGTGGGGCCAACGTCCTGACTTTC; CDR3 protein: CASGVSVGGANVLTF